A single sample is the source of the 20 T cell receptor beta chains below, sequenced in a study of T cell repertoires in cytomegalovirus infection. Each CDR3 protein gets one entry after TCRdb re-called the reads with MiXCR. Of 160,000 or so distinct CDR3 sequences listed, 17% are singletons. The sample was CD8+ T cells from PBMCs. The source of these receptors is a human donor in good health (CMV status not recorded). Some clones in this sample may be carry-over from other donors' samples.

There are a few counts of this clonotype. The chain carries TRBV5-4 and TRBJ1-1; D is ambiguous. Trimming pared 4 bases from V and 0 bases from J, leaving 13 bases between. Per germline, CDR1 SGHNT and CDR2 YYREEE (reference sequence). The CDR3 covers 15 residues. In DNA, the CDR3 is TGTGCCAGCAGCCCCGTGACTGGGCTGAACACTGAAGCTTTCTTT. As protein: CASSPVTGLNTEAFF.

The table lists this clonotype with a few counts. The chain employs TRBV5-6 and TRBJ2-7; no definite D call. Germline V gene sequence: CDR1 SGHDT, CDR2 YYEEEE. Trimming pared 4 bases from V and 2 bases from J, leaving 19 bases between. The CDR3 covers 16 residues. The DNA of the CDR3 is TGTGCCAGCAGCCCCATATTCGGAGATCCCACCTACGAGCAGTACTTC. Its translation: CASSPIFGDPTYEQYF.

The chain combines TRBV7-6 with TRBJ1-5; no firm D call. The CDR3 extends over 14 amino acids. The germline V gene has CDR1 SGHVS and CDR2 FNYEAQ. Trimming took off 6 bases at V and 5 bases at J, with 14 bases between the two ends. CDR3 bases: TGTGCCAGCAGTCCGTCGGCAGCCGATCAGCCCCAGCATTTT. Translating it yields CASSPSAADQPQHF.

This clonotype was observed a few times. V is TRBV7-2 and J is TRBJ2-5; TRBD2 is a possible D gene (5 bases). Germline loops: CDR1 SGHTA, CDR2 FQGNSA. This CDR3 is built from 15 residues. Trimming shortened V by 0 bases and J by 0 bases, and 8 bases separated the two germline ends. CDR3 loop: CASSLAVGDQETQYF. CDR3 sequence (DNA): TGTGCCAGCAGCTTAGCTGTCGGGGACCAAGAGACCCAGTACTTC.

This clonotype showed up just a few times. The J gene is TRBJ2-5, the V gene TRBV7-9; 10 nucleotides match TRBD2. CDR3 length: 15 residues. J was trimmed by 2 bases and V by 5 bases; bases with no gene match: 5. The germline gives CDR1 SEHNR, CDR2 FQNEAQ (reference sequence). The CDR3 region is CASSRTSGRQETQYF. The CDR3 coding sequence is TGTGCCAGCAGCCGGACTAGCGGTCGACAAGAGACCCAGTACTTC.

The CDR3 here is CASSRDTTPYEQYF. In nucleotides, the CDR3 is TGTGCCAGCAGCAGGGACACAACACCCTACGAGCAGTACTTC. J is TRBJ2-7 and V is TRBV7-6, with a tentative D call TRBD1 (6 bases). There are 14 residues in the CDR3. The germline gives CDR1 SGHVS, CDR2 FNYEAQ. V lost 5 bases and J lost 2, with 13 bases in between.

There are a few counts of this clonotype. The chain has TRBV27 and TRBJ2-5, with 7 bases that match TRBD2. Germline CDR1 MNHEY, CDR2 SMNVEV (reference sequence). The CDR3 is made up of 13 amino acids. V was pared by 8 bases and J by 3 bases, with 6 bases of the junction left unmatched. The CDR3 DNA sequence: TGTGCCAGCCGTCGGGGGGTTGAAGAGACCCAGTACTTC. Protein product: CASRRGVEETQYF.

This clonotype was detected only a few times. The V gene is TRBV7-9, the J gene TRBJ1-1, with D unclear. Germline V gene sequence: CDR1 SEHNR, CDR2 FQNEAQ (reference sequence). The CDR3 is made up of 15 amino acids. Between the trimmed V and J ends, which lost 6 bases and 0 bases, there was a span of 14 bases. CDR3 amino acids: CASRPASGMNTEAFF. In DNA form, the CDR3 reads TGTGCCAGCAGACCAGCTTCGGGGATGAACACTGAAGCTTTCTTT.

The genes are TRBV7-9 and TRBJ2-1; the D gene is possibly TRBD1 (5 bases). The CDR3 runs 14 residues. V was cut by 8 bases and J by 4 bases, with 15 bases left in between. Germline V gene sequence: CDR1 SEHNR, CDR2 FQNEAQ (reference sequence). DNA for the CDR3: TGTGCCAGCCCTACCCAGGACATTTACAATGAGCAGTTCTTC. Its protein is CASPTQDIYNEQFF.

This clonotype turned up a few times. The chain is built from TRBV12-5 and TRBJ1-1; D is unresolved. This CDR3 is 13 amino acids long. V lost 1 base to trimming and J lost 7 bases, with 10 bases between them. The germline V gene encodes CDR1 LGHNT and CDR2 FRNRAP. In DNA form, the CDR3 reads TGTGCTAGTGGTTTGGGGCACAGTAGTGAAGCTTTCTTT. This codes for CASGLGHSSEAFF.

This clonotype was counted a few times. This CDR3 reads CASSPGASSYNEQFF. CDR3 bases: TGTGCCAGCAGCCCGGGGGCAAGCTCCTACAATGAGCAGTTCTTC. The chain combines TRBV12-3 or TRBV12-4 with TRBJ2-1; the D call may be TRBD1 or TRBD2 (6 bases each). The length of the CDR3 is 15 residues. The ends were cut back, 6 bases at V and 0 bases at J, with 12 bases in the middle.

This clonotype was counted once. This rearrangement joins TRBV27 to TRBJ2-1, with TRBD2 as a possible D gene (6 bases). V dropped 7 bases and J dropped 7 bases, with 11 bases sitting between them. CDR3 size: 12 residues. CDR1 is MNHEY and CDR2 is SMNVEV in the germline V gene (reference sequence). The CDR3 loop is CASKEGPNEQFF. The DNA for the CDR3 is TGTGCCAGCAAGGAGGGACCGAATGAGCAGTTCTTC.

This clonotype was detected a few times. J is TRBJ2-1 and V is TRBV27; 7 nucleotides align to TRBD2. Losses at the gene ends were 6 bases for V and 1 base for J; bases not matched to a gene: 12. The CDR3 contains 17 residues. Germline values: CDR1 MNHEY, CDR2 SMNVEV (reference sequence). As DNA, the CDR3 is TGTGCCAGCAGAATGACTAGCCCGGGAGGTTCCTACAATGAGCAGTTCTTC. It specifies CASRMTSPGGSYNEQFF.

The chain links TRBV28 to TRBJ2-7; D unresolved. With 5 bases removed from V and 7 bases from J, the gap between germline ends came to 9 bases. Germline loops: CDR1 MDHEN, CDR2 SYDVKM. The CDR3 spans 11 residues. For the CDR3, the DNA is TGTGCCAGCAGTCCTCACCAAGAGCAGTACTTC. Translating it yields CASSPHQEQYF.

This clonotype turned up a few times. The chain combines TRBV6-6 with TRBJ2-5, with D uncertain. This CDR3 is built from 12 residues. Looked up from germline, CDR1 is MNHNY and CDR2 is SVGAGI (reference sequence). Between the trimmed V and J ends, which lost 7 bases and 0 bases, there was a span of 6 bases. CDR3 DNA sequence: TGTGCCAGCACGAGTTACCAAGAGACCCAGTACTTC. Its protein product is CASTSYQETQYF.

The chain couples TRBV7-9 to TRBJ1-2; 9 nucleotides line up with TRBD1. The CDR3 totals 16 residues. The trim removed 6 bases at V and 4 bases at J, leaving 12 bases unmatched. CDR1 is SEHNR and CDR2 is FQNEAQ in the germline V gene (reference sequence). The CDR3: CASRSGTGSNFYGYTF. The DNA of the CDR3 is TGTGCCAGCAGATCCGGGACAGGGTCTAACTTCTATGGCTACACCTTC.

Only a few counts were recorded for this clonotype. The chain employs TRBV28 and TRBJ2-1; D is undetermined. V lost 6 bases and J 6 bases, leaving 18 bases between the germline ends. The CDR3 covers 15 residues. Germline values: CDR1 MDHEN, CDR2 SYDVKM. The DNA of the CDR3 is TGTGCCAGCAGCCAACTTGATTCTGTGCTCAATGAGCAGTTCTTC. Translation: CASSQLDSVLNEQFF.

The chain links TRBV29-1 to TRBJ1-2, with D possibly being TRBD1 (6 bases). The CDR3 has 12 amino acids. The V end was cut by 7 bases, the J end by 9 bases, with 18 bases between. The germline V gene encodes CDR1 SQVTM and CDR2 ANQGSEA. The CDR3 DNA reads TGCAGCGCCCCGGCGGGTCAGGGGAGCTACACCTTC. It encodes CSAPAGQGSYTF. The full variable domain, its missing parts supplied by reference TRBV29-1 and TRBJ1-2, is SAVISQKPSRDICQRGTSLTIQCQVDSQVTMMFWYRQQPGQSLTLIATANQGSEATYESGFVIDKFPISRPNLTFSTLTVSNMSPEDSSIYLCSAPAGQGSYTFGSGTRLTVV.

CDR3 sequence reads: CASSTQRETQYF. The CDR3 bases are TGTGCCAGCAGTACCCAAAGGGAGACCCAGTACTTC. V is TRBV6-1 and J is TRBJ2-5; D is uncertain. Trimming shortened V by 5 bases and J by 5 bases, and 9 bases separated the two germline ends. The CDR3 is 12 amino acids. Germline V CDR1 and CDR2: MNHNS, SASEGT.

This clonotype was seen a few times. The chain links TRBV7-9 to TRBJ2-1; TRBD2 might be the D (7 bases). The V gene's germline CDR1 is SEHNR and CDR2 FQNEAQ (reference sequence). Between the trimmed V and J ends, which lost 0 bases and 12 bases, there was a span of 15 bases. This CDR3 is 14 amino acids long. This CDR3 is CASSLAGGLQGQFF. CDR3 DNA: TGTGCCAGCAGCTTAGCGGGGGGGCTACAGGGGCAGTTCTTC.